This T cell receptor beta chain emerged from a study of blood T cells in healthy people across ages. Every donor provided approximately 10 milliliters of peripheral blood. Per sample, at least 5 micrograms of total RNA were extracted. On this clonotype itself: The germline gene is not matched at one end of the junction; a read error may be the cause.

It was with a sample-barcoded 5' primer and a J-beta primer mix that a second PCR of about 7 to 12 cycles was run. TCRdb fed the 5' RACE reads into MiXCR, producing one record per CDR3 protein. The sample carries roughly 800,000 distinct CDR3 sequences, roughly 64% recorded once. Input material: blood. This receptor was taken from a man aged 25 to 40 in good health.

CDR3 bases: TGTGCCCGCAGCTTAACAGGGGACTACGAGCAGTACTTC. Translation: CARSLTGDYEQYF. The rearrangement uses TRBV7-8 and TRBJ2-7; 7 positions match TRBD1. There are 13 residues in the CDR3. CDR1 SGHVS and CDR2 FQNEAQ come from the germline V gene.